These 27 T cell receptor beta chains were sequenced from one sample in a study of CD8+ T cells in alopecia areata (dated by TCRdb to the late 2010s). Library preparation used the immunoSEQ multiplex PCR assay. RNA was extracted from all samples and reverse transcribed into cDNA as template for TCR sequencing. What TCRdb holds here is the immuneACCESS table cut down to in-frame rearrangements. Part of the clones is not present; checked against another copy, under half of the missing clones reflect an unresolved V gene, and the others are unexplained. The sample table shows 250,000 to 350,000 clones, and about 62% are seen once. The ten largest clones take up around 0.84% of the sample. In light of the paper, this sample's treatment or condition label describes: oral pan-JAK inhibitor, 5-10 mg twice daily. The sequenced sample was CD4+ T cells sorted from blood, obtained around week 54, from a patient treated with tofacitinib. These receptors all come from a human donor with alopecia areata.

CDR3 amino acids: CASSPNAGADTQYF. The CDR3 DNA reads TGTGCCAGCAGCCCTAACGCAGGGGCAGATACGCAGTATTTT. J is TRBJ2-3 and V is TRBV7-9, with D maybe TRBD1 (6 bases). V was trimmed by 5 bases and J by 4 bases, leaving 13 bases between them. The CDR3 contains 14 residues. Germline V gene sequence: CDR1 SEHNR, CDR2 FQNEAQ (reference sequence).

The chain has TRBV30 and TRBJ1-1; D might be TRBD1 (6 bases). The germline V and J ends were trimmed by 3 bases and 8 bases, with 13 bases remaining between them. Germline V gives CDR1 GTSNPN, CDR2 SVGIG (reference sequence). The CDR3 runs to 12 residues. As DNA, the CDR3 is TGTGCCTGGAGCCCGGGGGGCCCAGAAGCTTTCTTT. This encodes CAWSPGGPEAFF. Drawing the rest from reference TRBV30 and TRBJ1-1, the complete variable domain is SQTIHQWPATLVQPVGSPLSLECTVEGTSNPNLYWYRQAAGRGLQLLFYSVGIGQISSEVPQNLSASRPQDRQFILSSKKLLLSDSGFYLCAWSPGGPEAFFGQGTRLTVV.

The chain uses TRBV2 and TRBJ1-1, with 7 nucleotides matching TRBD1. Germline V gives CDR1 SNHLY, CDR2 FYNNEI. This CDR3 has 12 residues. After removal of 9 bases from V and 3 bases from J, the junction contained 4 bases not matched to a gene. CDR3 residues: CARMTGYTEAFF. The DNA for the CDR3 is TGTGCCAGGATGACAGGGTACACTGAAGCTTTCTTT.

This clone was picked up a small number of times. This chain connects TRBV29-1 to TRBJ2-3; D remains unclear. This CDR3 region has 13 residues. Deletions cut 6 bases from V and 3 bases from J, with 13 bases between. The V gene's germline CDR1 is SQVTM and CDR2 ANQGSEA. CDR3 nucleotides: TGCAGCGTCGAACGTGAATTAACAGATACGCAGTATTTT. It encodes CSVERELTDTQYF.

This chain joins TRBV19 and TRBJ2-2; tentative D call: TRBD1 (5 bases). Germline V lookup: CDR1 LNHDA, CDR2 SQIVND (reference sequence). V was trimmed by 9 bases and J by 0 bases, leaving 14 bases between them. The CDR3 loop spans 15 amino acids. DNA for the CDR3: TGTGCCAGCAACAGGCCGGCCGCGAACACCGGGGAGCTGTTTTTT. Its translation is CASNRPAANTGELFF.

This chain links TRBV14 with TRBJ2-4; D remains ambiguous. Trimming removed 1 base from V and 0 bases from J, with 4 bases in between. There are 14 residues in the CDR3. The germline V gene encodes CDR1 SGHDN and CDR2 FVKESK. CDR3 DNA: TGTGCCAGCAGCCAAGCAGGAGCCAAAAACATTCAGTACTTC. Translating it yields CASSQAGAKNIQYF. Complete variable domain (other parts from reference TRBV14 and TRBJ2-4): EAGVTQFPSHSVIEKGQTVTLRCDPISGHDNLYWYRRVMGKEIKFLLHFVKESKQDESGMPNNRFLAERTGGTYSTLKVQPAELEDSGVYFCASSQAGAKNIQYFGAGTRLSVL.

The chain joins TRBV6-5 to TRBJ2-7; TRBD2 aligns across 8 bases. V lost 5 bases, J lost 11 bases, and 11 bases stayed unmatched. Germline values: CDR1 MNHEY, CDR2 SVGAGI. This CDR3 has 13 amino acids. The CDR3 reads CASSPPGTSGKYF. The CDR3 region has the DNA TGTGCCAGCAGTCCACCCGGGACTAGTGGCAAGTACTTC.

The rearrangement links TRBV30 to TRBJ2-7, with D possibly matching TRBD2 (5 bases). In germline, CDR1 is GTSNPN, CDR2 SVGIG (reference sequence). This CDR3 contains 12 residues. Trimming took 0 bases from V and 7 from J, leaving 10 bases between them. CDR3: CAWSVRGREQYF. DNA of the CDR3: TGTGCCTGGAGTGTACGGGGTCGGGAGCAGTACTTC.

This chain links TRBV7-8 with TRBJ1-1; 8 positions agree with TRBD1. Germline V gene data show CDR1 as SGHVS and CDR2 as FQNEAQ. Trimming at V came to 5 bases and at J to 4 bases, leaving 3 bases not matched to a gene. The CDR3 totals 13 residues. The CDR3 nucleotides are TGTGCCAGCAGCCCGGACAGGGCCACTGAAGCTTTCTTT. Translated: CASSPDRATEAFF.

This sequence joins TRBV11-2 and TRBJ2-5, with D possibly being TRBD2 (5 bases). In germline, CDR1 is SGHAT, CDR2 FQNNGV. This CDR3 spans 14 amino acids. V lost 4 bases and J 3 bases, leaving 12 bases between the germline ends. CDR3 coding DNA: TGTGCCAGCAGCTCAGACTATTTTGAAGAGACCCAGTACTTC. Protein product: CASSSDYFEETQYF.

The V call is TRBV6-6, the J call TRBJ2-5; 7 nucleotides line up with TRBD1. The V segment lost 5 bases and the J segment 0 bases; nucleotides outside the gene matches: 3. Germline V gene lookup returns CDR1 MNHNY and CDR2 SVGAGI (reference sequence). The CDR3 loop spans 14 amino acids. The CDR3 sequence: CASSLGQNQETQYF. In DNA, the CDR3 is TGTGCCAGCAGTCTGGGACAGAACCAAGAGACCCAGTACTTC.

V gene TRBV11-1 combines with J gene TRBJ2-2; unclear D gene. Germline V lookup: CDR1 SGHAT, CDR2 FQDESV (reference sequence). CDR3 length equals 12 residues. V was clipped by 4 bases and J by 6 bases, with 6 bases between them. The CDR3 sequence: CASSSRAGELFF. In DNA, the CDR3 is TGTGCCAGCAGCTCCCGAGCCGGGGAGCTGTTTTTT.

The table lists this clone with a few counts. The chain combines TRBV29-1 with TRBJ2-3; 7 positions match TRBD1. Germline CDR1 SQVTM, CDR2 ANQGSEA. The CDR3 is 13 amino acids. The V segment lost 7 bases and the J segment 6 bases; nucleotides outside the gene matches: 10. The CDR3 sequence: CSESTGKRDTQYF. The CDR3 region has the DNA TGCAGCGAGTCGACAGGGAAAAGGGATACGCAGTATTTT.

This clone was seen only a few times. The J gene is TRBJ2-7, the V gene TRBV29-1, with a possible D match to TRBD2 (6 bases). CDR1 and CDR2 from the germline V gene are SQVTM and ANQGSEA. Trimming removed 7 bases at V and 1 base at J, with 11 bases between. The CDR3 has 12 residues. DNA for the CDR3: TGCAGCGCCCGGGAGTTTTCCTACGAGCAGTACTTC. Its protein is CSAREFSYEQYF.

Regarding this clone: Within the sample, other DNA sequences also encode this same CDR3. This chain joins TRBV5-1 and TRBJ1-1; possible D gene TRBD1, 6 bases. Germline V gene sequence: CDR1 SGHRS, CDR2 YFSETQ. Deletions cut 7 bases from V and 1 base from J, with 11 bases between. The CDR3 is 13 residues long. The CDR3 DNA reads TGCGCCAGCTCCATACAGGGGAACACTGAAGCTTTCTTT. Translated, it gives CASSIQGNTEAFF.

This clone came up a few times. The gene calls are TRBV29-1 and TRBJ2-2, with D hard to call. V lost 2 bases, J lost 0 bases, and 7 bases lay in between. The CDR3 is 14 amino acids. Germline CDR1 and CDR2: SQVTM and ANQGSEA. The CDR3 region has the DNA TGCAGCGTTGAACCTGATACGAACACCGGGGAGCTGTTTTTT. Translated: CSVEPDTNTGELFF.

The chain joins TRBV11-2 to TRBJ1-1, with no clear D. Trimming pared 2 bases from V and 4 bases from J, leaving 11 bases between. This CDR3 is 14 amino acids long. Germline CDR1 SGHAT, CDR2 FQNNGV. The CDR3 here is CASSLNPGGTEAFF. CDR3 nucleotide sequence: TGTGCCAGCAGCTTAAATCCGGGCGGCACTGAAGCTTTCTTT. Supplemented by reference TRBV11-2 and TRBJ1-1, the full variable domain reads EAGVAQSPRYKIIEKRQSVAFWCNPISGHATLYWYQQILGQGPKLLIQFQNNGVVDDSQLPKDRFSAERLKGVDSTLKIQPAKLEDSAVYLCASSLNPGGTEAFFGQGTRLTVV.

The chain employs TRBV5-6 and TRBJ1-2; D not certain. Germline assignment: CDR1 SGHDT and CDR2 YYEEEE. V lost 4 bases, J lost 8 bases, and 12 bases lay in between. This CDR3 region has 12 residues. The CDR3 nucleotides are TGTGCCAGCAGCGTGGAAGCCCGGGGCTACACCTTC. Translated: CASSVEARGYTF.

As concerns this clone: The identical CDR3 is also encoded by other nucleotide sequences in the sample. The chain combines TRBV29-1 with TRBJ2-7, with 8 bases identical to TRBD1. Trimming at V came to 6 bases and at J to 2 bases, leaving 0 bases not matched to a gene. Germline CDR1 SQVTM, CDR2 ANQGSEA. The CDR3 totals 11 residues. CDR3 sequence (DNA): TGCAGCGTACAGGGGGCCTACGAGCAGTACTTC. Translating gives CSVQGAYEQYF.

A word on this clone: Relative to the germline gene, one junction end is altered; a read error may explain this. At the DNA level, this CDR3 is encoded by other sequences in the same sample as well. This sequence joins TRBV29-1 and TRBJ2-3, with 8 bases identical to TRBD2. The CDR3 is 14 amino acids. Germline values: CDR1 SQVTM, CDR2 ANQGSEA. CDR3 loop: CSVEGGLGADTQYF. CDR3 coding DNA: TGCAGCGTCGAAGGGGGACTAGGCGCAGATACGCAGTATTTT.

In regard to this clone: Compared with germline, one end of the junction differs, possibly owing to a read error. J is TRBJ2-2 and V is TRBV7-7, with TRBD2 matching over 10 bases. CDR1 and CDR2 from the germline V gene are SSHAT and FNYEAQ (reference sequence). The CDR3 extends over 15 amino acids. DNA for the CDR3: TGTGCTAGCAGCTTAACTAGCGGGGACACCGGGGAGCTGTTTTTT. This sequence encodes CASSLTSGDTGELFF.

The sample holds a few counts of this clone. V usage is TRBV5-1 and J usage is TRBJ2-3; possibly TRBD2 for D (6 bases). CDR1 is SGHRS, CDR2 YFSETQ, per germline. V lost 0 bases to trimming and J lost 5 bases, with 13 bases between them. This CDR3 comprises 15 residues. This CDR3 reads CASSLDAGRKDTQYF. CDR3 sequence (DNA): TGCGCCAGCAGCTTGGACGCGGGGAGGAAAGATACGCAGTATTTT. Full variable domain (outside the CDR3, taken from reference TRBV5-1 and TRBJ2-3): KAGVTQTPRYLIKTRGQQVTLSCSPISGHRSVSWYQQTPGQGLQFLFEYFSETQRNKGNFPGRFSGRQFSNSRSEMNVSTLELGDSALYLCASSLDAGRKDTQYFGPGTRLTVL.

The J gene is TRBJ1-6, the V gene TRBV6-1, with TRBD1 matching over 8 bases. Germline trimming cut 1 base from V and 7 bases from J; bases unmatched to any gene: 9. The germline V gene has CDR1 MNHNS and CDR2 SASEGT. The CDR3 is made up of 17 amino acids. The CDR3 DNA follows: TGTGCCAGCAGTGAAGTGTGGGGGACAGGAGGCAATTCACCCCTCCACTTT. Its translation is CASSEVWGTGGNSPLHF.

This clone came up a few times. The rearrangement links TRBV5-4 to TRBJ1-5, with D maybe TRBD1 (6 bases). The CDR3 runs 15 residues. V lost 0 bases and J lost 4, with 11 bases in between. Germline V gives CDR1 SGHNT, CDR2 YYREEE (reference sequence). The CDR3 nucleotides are TGTGCCAGCAGCTTGGGCAGGGGTGCGAATCAGCCCCAGCATTTT. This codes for CASSLGRGANQPQHF.

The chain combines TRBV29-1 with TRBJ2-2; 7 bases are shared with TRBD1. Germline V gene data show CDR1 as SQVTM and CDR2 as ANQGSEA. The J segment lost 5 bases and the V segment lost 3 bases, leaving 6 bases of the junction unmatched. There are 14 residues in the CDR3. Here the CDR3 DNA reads TGCAGCGTTGAGACAGGGAAGCAAACCGGGGAGCTGTTTTTT. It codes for CSVETGKQTGELFF.

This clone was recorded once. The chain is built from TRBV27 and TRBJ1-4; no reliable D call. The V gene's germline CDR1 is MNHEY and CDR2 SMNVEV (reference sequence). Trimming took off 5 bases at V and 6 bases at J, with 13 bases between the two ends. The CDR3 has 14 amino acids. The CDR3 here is CASSLQARDEKLFF. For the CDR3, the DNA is TGTGCCAGCAGTCTTCAGGCCCGCGATGAAAAACTGTTTTTT.

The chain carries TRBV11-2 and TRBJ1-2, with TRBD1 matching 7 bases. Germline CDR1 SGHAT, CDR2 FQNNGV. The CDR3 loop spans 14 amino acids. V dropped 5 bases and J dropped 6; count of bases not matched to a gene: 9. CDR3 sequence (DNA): TGTGCCAGCAGCCCAGACAGGGTTGGGAATGGCTACACCTTC. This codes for CASSPDRVGNGYTF.